This TCR beta chain was sequenced for a study of cytomegalovirus exposure and HLA in healthy donors. Overall study results and limits: In vitro testing confirmed three CMV-associated chains as specific for CMV antigens.

The PCR used 60 Vbeta and 13 Jbeta primers. Here immunoSEQ multiplex PCR was the method, and the copy in TCRdb shows in-frame clones only, minus some. This table has about 130,000 clones, approximately 61% appearing once. Between the trimmed V and J ends, which lost 6 bases and 0 bases, there was a span of 9 bases. The CDR3 runs 14 residues. CDR1 is SGHRS and CDR2 is YFSETQ in the germline V gene. As for this clone: The target antigen is unknown.

The sequence derives from a man aged 25-40 years in good health and CMV-seropositive. Sequencing was carried out using PBMCs. This rearrangement joins TRBV5-1 to TRBJ1-4; no clear D gene. The CDR3: CASTPGTTNEKLFF. The CDR3 DNA reads TGCGCCAGCACCCCGGGAACAACTAATGAAAAACTGTTTTTT.